This is a list of T cell receptor beta chains from one sample in a study of blood T cell repertoires in COVID-19. Sequencing used immunoSEQ multiplex PCR; TCRdb keeps in-frame clones, though not all of them. The sample gives 150,000 to 200,000 clones, 80% to 85% of which show up once; under 10% is in the top ten. Material: peripheral blood. The receptors here all came from a woman in her 70s with COVID-19, enrolled during active disease. Each CDR3 is given with its conserved first and last residue. A D gene is named only where the DNA matches it firmly. The size of a clone is reported for some rows only, either as once, few or many, or as a class for expanded clones.

size	D	V	J	DNA	CDR3
.	.	TRBV30	TRBJ2-5	TGTGCCTGGGGGGCTAGCTTCGAGACCCAGTACTTC	CAWGASFETQYF
.	TRBD1	TRBV12-3/TRBV12-4	TRBJ1-2	TGTGCCAGCAGCCCGGACAGGGTTGGTGGCTACACCTTC	CASSPDRVGGYTF
.	.	TRBV29-1	TRBJ2-1	TGCAGCGTCCAGGGGATTATGAGGGTCAATGAGCAGTTCTTC	CSVQGIMRVNEQFF
.	TRBD1	TRBV18	TRBJ2-7	TGTGCCAGCTCACCACAGACAGGGGGCTCCTACGAGCAGTACTTC	CASSPQTGGSYEQYF
.	TRBD1	TRBV6-2/TRBV6-3	TRBJ1-5	TGTGCCAGCAGTTTCAGACAGGGGTCTAGTCAGCCCCAGCATTTT	CASSFRQGSSQPQHF
.	.	TRBV19	TRBJ2-1	TGTGCCGTGGGGGGGGGCGGTAAAAACTCCTACAATGAGCAGTTCTTC	CAVGGGGKNSYNEQFF
.	.	TRBV21-1	TRBJ2-3	TGTGCCAGCAGCAAACGGACAGACACAGATACGCAGTATTTT	CASSKRTDTDTQYF
.	TRBD1	TRBV11-1	TRBJ2-5	TGTGCCAGCAGCTTCGACAGGGGATCCGGGACCCAGTACTTC	CASSFDRGSGTQYF
.	TRBD1	TRBV28	TRBJ1-4	TGTGCCAGCAGTGGACCGGGGACAGCTAATGAAAAACTGTTTTTT	CASSGPGTANEKLFF
.	TRBD2	TRBV5-5	TRBJ2-2	TGTGCCAGCAGCCTAAGATTAGCGGGCTCGAACACCGGGGAGCTGTTTTTT	CASSLRLAGSNTGELFF
.	.	TRBV6-1	TRBJ1-6	TGTGCCAGCAGTGAAGGCCCCACATCACCCCTCCACTTT	CASSEGPTSPLHF
.	TRBD2	TRBV7-2	TRBJ2-1	TGTGCCAGCAGCTACCTAGCGGGAGTAAGGGATGAGCAGTTCTTC	CASSYLAGVRDEQFF
.	.	TRBV6-1	TRBJ2-1	TGTGCCAGCAGTGACGGTAGCAGCTCCTACAATGAGCAGTTCTTC	CASSDGSSSYNEQFF
.	.	TRBV5-1	TRBJ1-5	TGCGCCAGCAGCTTGGATACGGATCAGCCCCAGCATTTT	CASSLDTDQPQHF
.	.	TRBV28	TRBJ1-2	TGTGCCAGCAGTTCCCCCCACAGCCCCTATGGCTACACCTTC	CASSSPHSPYGYTF
few	TRBD1	TRBV19	TRBJ1-5	TGTGCCAGTAGTCGACAGGGGGATCAGCCCCAGCATTTT	CASSRQGDQPQHF
.	.	TRBV9	TRBJ2-1	TGTGCCAGCAGCGTAACGGGAGTATCCTACAATGAGCAGTTCTTC	CASSVTGVSYNEQFF
.	.	TRBV10-3	TRBJ2-7	TGTGCCATCAGTGAATCATCCTACAGGCCGCCCTACGAGCAGTACTTC	CAISESSYRPPYEQYF
.	TRBD2	TRBV24-1	TRBJ2-2	TGTGCCACCAGTGATTTAGTACTAGCGGGAGCTACAGCCGGGGAGCTGTTTTTT	CATSDLVLAGATAGELFF
.	TRBD1	TRBV7-9	TRBJ1-6	TGTGCCAGCAGCTCCATACGGACAGGGCGGAATTCACCCCTCCACTTT	CASSSIRTGRNSPLHF
.	TRBD2	TRBV5-1	TRBJ2-3	TGCGCCAGCAGCTTTGCGGGGGGACCCCCATTTCATGAGTATTTT	CASSFAGGPPFHEYF
.	.	TRBV6-1	TRBJ1-1	TGTGCCAGCAGTGAAGCGTTCCGGACAGTGAACACTGAAGCTTTCTTT	CASSEAFRTVNTEAFF
.	TRBD2	TRBV5-4	TRBJ2-1	TGTGCCAGCAGCATAGCGGGAGGGCCCTCCTACAATGAGCAGTTCTTC	CASSIAGGPSYNEQFF
.	TRBD1	TRBV6-6	TRBJ2-3	TGTGCCAGCAGTTACGGACAGGGGCCAGATACGCAGTATTTT	CASSYGQGPDTQYF
.	TRBD1	TRBV6-4	TRBJ1-3	TGTGCCAGCAGGGACTTGACAGGGCCTTTATATTTT	CASRDLTGPLYF
.	.	TRBV2	TRBJ1-5	TGTGCCAGCAGCGATCAGGGGTATAGCAATCAGCCCCAGCATTTT	CASSDQGYSNQPQHF
.	TRBD1	TRBV5-1	TRBJ1-2	TGCGCCAGCAGCTCGGGCCAAGGGAACAGGGGGTACGTCAACTATGGCTACACCTTC	CASSSGQGNRGYVNYGYTF
.	TRBD2	TRBV3-1/TRBV3-2	TRBJ2-2	TGTGCCAGCAGCCTGGGACTAGCGGGAGGGCTCACGCGGGAGCTGTTTTTT	CASSLGLAGGLTRELFF
.	TRBD2	TRBV10-1	TRBJ2-7	TGCGCCAGCGGTCCTAGCGGGGCCCACGAGCAGTACTTC	CASGPSGAHEQYF
.	.	TRBV28	TRBJ1-2	TGTGCCAGCAGTTTGGTAACGCCGGACTATGGCTACACCTTC	CASSLVTPDYGYTF
.	.	TRBV5-1	TRBJ2-4	TGCGCCAGCAGCTTCGGAGAGTCCAAAAACATTCAGTACTTC	CASSFGESKNIQYF
.	TRBD1	TRBV19	TRBJ2-7	TGTGCCAGCCGGGACAGGGGCCTTAGCGAGCAGTACTTC	CASRDRGLSEQYF
few	TRBD1	TRBV10-3	TRBJ1-1	TGTGCCATCAGTGAGTCGTCACAGGGGGCCCTGAACACTGAAGCTTTCTTT	CAISESSQGALNTEAFF
.	TRBD1	TRBV11-3	TRBJ2-3	TGTGCCAGCAGCTCTCGACAGGGAGGCACAGATACGCAGTATTTT	CASSSRQGGTDTQYF
.	TRBD2	TRBV7-2	TRBJ2-5	TGTGCCAGCAGCTTAGCGACTAGCGGGAGAATGGAGACCCAGTACTTC	CASSLATSGRMETQYF
.	.	TRBV5-4	TRBJ2-1	TGTGCCAGCAGCCGTGACAGTGCCAATGAGCAGTTCTTC	CASSRDSANEQFF
.	.	TRBV7-2	TRBJ1-3	TGTGCCAGCAGCTTATTGTCTACTGGAAACACCATATATTTT	CASSLLSTGNTIYF
.	.	TRBV5-1	TRBJ2-7	TGCGCCAGCAGCTTGGGGACAGAGAGCTCCTACGAGCAGTACTTC	CASSLGTESSYEQYF
.	.	TRBV6-6	TRBJ2-2	TGTGCCAGCTCGGACACCGGGGAGCTGTTTTTT	CASSDTGELFF
.	TRBD2	TRBV5-1	TRBJ2-3	TGCGCCAGCGGACTAGCAGATACGCAGTATTTT	CASGLADTQYF
.	.	TRBV11-3	TRBJ1-1	TGTGCCAGCAGCGAAACAGGGACCGAGAACACTGAAGCTTTCTTT	CASSETGTENTEAFF
few	.	TRBV19	TRBJ1-2	TGTGCCAGTAGTCTTAGACAGGACTTTAACTATGGCTACACCTTC	CASSLRQDFNYGYTF
.	TRBD2	TRBV18	TRBJ2-1	TGTGCCAGCTCACGGGCGGGAGTTGAGCAGTTCTTC	CASSRAGVEQFF
.	.	TRBV6-2/TRBV6-3	TRBJ1-1	TGTGCCAGCAGTTTCCAGGGGAACACTGAAGCTTTCTTT	CASSFQGNTEAFF
few	.	TRBV5-1	TRBJ1-3	TGCGCCAGCAGCTTCGGACAGAGCTCTGGAAACACCATATATTTT	CASSFGQSSGNTIYF
.	TRBD1	TRBV30	TRBJ2-1	TGTGCCTGGAAGACAGGGTATAATTACAATGAGCAGTTCTTC	CAWKTGYNYNEQFF
.	.	TRBV19	TRBJ1-2	TGTGCCAGTAGTATAACAGGGATTAGCACCGGCTACACCTTC	CASSITGISTGYTF
.	TRBD1	TRBV14	TRBJ2-7	TGTGCCAGCAGCCCGCCGGGACAGGGGCGCGAGCAGTACTTC	CASSPPGQGREQYF